The rows below give T cell receptor beta chains drawn from one sample of a study of siplizumab effects on memory and regulatory T cells. Generated by immunoSEQ multiplex PCR, the TCRdb table keeps only in-frame clones and is missing some. The sample carries roughly 120,000 clones, 80% to 95% recorded once. The sample taken for sequencing was CD4+ T cells sorted from blood. These receptors all come from a human donor in good health. Each CDR3 is given with its conserved first and last residue. D genes are given only for firm matches. Clone size is stated in some rows and not others, as once, few, many or a class when expanded.

v_gene	abundance	j_gene	d_gene	CDR3nt	CDR3aa
TRBV10-3	.	TRBJ1-5	.	TGTGCCATCAGTACCGGGGACAATCAGCCCCAGCATTTT	CAISTGDNQPQHF
TRBV5-3	once	TRBJ2-2	TRBD2	TGTGCCAGAAGGAGGGAGGGCCGTGCCACCGGGGAGCTGTTTTTT	CARRREGRATGELFF
TRBV2	.	TRBJ2-3	TRBD2	TGTGCCAGCAGTGCGGCGGGGGGCACAGATACGCAGTATTTT	CASSAAGGTDTQYF
TRBV21-1	.	TRBJ1-3	.	TGTGCCAGCAGGACAGGACCAACGCGAAACACCATATATTTT	CASRTGPTRNTIYF
TRBV5-4	.	TRBJ1-2	.	TGTGCCAGCAGCTTGTGGGAGGGGACATCTACCTTC	CASSLWEGTSTF
TRBV4-1	.	TRBJ2-7	TRBD2	TGCGCCAGCAGCCAAGATACTAGCGGGAGTTTAGAGCAGTACTTC	CASSQDTSGSLEQYF
TRBV2	.	TRBJ1-5	TRBD1	TGTGCCAGCAGCCCCCGGACAGGGGGATCGTATAGCAATCAGCCCCAGCATTTT	CASSPRTGGSYSNQPQHF
TRBV18	.	TRBJ2-5	TRBD2	TGTGCCAGCTCACCACGGACTAGCGGACAAGAGACCCAGTACTTC	CASSPRTSGQETQYF
TRBV19	.	TRBJ2-2	.	TGTGCCAGTAGTATAGGTGGGGAGCTGTTTTTT	CASSIGGELFF
TRBV7-2	.	TRBJ1-1	.	TGTGCCAGCAGCTTTTACCGACCGGACACTGAAGCTTTCTTT	CASSFYRPDTEAFF
TRBV2	.	TRBJ1-2	.	TGTGCCAGCAGCCAAACAGGGACTAACTATGGCTACACCTTC	CASSQTGTNYGYTF
TRBV9	.	TRBJ2-3	.	TGTGCCAGCAGCGTGGGGGGGCAGGGAACAGATACGCAGTATTTT	CASSVGGQGTDTQYF
TRBV7-9	.	TRBJ2-5	TRBD1	TGTGCCAGCAGCTTACTTCCGGGACAGGGACAAGAGACCCAGTACTTC	CASSLLPGQGQETQYF
TRBV7-9	.	TRBJ2-5	TRBD1	TGTGCCAGCAGCTCCGGGACAGGGGCGCCGGGAGAGACCCAGTACTTC	CASSSGTGAPGETQYF
TRBV5-1	.	TRBJ1-1	.	TGCGCCAGCAGCTTGGTCGTGAACACTGAAGCTTTCTTT	CASSLVVNTEAFF
TRBV2	few	TRBJ1-2	.	TGTGCCAGCAGGACCCCAGCACTCCAAGGCTACACCTTC	CASRTPALQGYTF
TRBV6-6	once	TRBJ2-1	.	TGTGCCAGCAGATCCCCTATGAGCAATGAGCAGTTCTTC	CASRSPMSNEQFF
TRBV23-1	.	TRBJ2-2	.	TGCGCCAGGAAATCAATCGGGGGTGGCGGGGAGCTGTTTTTT	CARKSIGGGGELFF
TRBV6-5	.	TRBJ2-2	.	TGTGCCACCGGTCCTGCCGGGGAGCTGTTTTTT	CATGPAGELFF